This T cell receptor beta chain was obtained from a study of PD-L1 blockade in urothelial cancer. At the level of the study: Patients, treated from about 2014 onward, received atezolizumab 1,200 mg intravenously every 3 weeks. About nine tenths of the roughly 30 patients were men whose urothelial cancer was bladder-origin. Earlier, patients had received 0 to 3 chemotherapy regimens.

The time point was: pretreatment peripheral blood. CDR3 size: 14 residues. With 5 bases removed from V and 6 bases from J, the gap between germline ends came to 17 bases. In germline, CDR1 is SEHNR, CDR2 FQNEAQ (reference sequence). Generated by immunoSEQ multiplex PCR, the TCRdb table keeps only in-frame clones and is missing some. Of fewer than 75,000 clones listed, 85% to 90% are singletons. The origin of this receptor is a man between 65 and 85 years old with urothelial cancer. The sample was PBMCs, taken around atezolizumab (anti-PD-L1) treatment. The chain recombines TRBV7-9 with TRBJ2-7; possibly TRBD2 for D (6 bases). The DNA for the CDR3 is TGTGCCAGCAGCCCACGAGACGTGGGGGGCGAGCAGTACTTC. Translated: CASSPRDVGGEQYF.